These 31 T cell receptor beta chains were sequenced from one sample in a study of neurological immune-mediated disorders. TCRdb itself ran the 5' RACE reads through MiXCR, one entry per CDR3 protein. The repertoire has 47,000 or so distinct CDR3 sequences, 9% to 10% of them found once; the top ten carry 1.6%. Time point noted: longitudinal time-point 1 (baseline). The sequenced sample was PBMCs. The receptor set was obtained from a woman between 35 and 50 years old in good health.

This clonotype has only a few counts. The chain is built from TRBV29-1 and TRBJ2-7, with D unresolved. Trimming shortened V by 5 bases and J by 5 bases, and 10 bases separated the two germline ends. Per germline, CDR1 SQVTM and CDR2 ANQGSEA. This CDR3 comprises 11 residues. CDR3 sequence (DNA): TGCAGCGTTCTAAAGGGCCACGAGCAGTACTTC. Its protein is CSVLKGHEQYF.

This clonotype occurred many times. The V and J genes are TRBV12-3 or TRBV12-4 and TRBJ1-3, with D uncertain. CDR3 length: 15 amino acids. Trimming stripped 6 bases from V and 0 bases from J, with 12 bases between. The CDR3 bases are TGTGCCAGCAGCCAGGACTCCAACTCTGGAAACACCATATATTTT. It is translated as CASSQDSNSGNTIYF.

This clonotype came up many times. The CDR3 reads CASSYSPDSNYGYTF. The CDR3, as DNA: TGTGCCAGCAGCTACTCACCGGATTCTAACTATGGCTACACCTTC. The rearrangement links TRBV12-3 or TRBV12-4 to TRBJ1-2; D unclear. The CDR3 is made up of 15 amino acids. The V end lost 6 bases, the J end lost 0 bases, and 14 bases lay between the germline ends.

This clonotype was observed many times. J is TRBJ2-3 and V is TRBV12-3 or TRBV12-4; maybe TRBD1 (6 bases). The length of the CDR3 is 17 residues. The V and J ends lost 5 bases and 0 bases respectively, with 18 bases between them. This chain's CDR3 is CASSPGIQGPSTDTQYF. DNA for the CDR3: TGTGCCAGCAGTCCCGGGATACAGGGCCCTAGCACAGATACGCAGTATTTT.

In this sample, this clonotype turned up many times. This chain uses TRBV4-2 with TRBJ2-1; possibly TRBD2 for D (6 bases). V was clipped by 2 bases and J by 4 bases, with 12 bases between them. Germline V gives CDR1 LGHNA, CDR2 YNFKEQ. The CDR3 has 15 amino acids. CDR3 protein: CASSQFRGSYNEQFF. CDR3 nucleotide sequence: TGTGCCAGCAGCCAATTCCGGGGGAGTTACAATGAGCAGTTCTTC.

A word on this clonotype: The junction does not match germline at one end; this may be a read error. The chain links TRBV12-3 or TRBV12-4 to TRBJ2-1; either TRBD1 or TRBD2 may fit D (6 bases each). The CDR3 has 15 residues. DNA for the CDR3: TGTGCCAGCAGCTTAGGGGGGTATTCCTACAATGAGCAGATCTTC. Its translation: CASSLGGYSYNEQIF.

This clonotype has a count of ten or more. The chain uses TRBV20-1 and TRBJ1-1; D is unresolved. The CDR3 has 14 amino acids. The germline V gene has CDR1 DFQATT and CDR2 SNEGSKA (reference sequence). V was shortened by 3 bases and J by 7 bases, with 18 bases between the two germline ends. CDR3 protein: CSASSISDAGEAFF. The CDR3 nucleotides read TGCAGTGCTAGTTCTATTTCAGACGCAGGTGAAGCTTTCTTT.

A remark on this clonotype: Here the CDR3 omits its conserved ending phenylalanine or tryptophan, so a read error is the likely source. This rearrangement joins TRBV7-2 to TRBJ2-4; no reliable D call. Germline V gene data show CDR1 as SGHTA and CDR2 as FQGNSA. The CDR3 loop spans 13 amino acids. The DNA for the CDR3 is TGTGCCAGTAGCTCCCCGTCGGGAAACATTCAGTACCTC. Encoded protein: CASSSPSGNIQYL.

Ten or more counts support this clonotype. This chain links TRBV4-2 with TRBJ2-7, with 9 bases identical to TRBD1. V was clipped by 5 bases and J by 4 bases; unmatched bases: 6. The V gene's germline CDR1 is LGHNA and CDR2 YNFKEQ. This CDR3 has 14 residues. CDR3 in DNA: TGTGCCAGCAGCGGACAGGGGAGGAGGTACGAGCAGTACTTC. It translates to CASSGQGRRYEQYF.

This sequence joins TRBV18 and TRBJ2-3; a possible D gene is TRBD1 (5 bases). Trimming removed 3 bases at V and 2 bases at J, with 18 bases between. CDR1 is KGHSH, CDR2 LQKENI, per germline. This CDR3 contains 17 residues. This CDR3 is CASSPNRRSGLTDTQYF. The CDR3 region has the DNA TGTGCCAGCTCACCGAACCGGCGGTCAGGGCTCACAGATACGCAGTATTTT.

This clonotype has ten or more counts. The chain is built from TRBV2 and TRBJ1-1; D gene ambiguous. Germline CDR1 is SNHLY and CDR2 is FYNNEI. This CDR3 is built from 17 residues. The V end lost 7 bases, the J end lost 1 base, and 22 bases lay between the germline ends. The CDR3 DNA follows: TGTGCCAGCAATCCTAGACAACCCTGGGAATCGAACACTGAAGCTTTCTTT. Protein product: CASNPRQPWESNTEAFF.

The table lists this clonotype with many counts. This sequence joins TRBV5-1 and TRBJ1-6; perhaps TRBD1 as D (5 bases). CDR1 is SGHRS and CDR2 is YFSETQ in the germline V gene. Between the trimmed V and J ends, which lost 1 base and 2 bases, there was a span of 16 bases. This CDR3 spans 18 amino acids. CDR3 sequence: CASSLLLRGSTYNSPLHF. The CDR3 region has the DNA TGCGCCAGCAGCTTGCTCCTTCGGGGGTCGACCTATAATTCACCCCTCCACTTT.

The sample holds many counts of this clonotype. The V call is TRBV6-6, the J call TRBJ1-1; 8 nucleotides match TRBD1. Germline values: CDR1 MNHNY, CDR2 SVGAGI (reference sequence). The CDR3 spans 14 residues. J gave up 1 base and V 8 bases, and 6 bases lay outside the gene matches. Here the CDR3 reads CASLYTGGNTEAFF. CDR3 DNA: TGTGCCAGCTTATACACAGGGGGGAACACTGAAGCTTTCTTT.

The chain recombines TRBV6-6 with TRBJ2-1; a weak D match, TRBD2 (6 bases). The germline V gene encodes CDR1 MNHNY and CDR2 SVGAGI (reference sequence). Deletions cut 4 bases from V and 3 bases from J, with 13 bases between. This CDR3 comprises 15 residues. The CDR3 DNA reads as TGTGCCAGCAGTTTCCGGGAGCCCAACTACAATGAGCAGTTCTTC. Translating gives CASSFREPNYNEQFF.

This clonotype was counted ten times or more. The rearrangement joins TRBV20-1 to TRBJ1-2, with 8 bases that match TRBD1. Germline lookup yields CDR1 DFQATT and CDR2 SNEGSKA (reference sequence). The junction had 12 bases not matched to a gene; V was cut back by 4 bases and J by 14 bases. The CDR3 spans 12 residues. CDR3 DNA: TGCAGTGCTACAGGGGGCGAGACCTCTAGGACCTTC. Translation gives CSATGGETSRTF.

At least ten counts were recorded for this clonotype. The gene calls are TRBV6-2 or TRBV6-3 and TRBJ1-2; D is uncertain. The germline gives CDR1 MNHEY, CDR2 SVGEGT. The CDR3 totals 12 residues. Trimming removed 8 bases from V and 3 bases from J, with 10 bases in between. The CDR3 nucleotides are TGTGCCAGCTCCCGGGCGGACTATGGCTACACCTTC. It specifies CASSRADYGYTF.

This clonotype occurred many times. This rearrangement joins TRBV12-3 or TRBV12-4 to TRBJ2-7; 7 nucleotides line up with TRBD2. The CDR3 length is 14 residues. V shed 3 bases, J shed 6 bases, and the junction held 8 bases outside the gene matches. CDR3 amino acids: CASSLAGGGGEQYF. CDR3 coding DNA: TGTGCCAGCAGTTTGGCGGGCGGGGGAGGCGAGCAGTACTTC.

This clonotype was detected many times. The chain combines TRBV4-3 with TRBJ1-3; the match to TRBD1 covers 9 bases. Per germline, CDR1 LGHNA and CDR2 YSLEER. V dropped 1 base and J dropped 4; count of bases not matched to a gene: 8. The CDR3 covers 17 residues. The CDR3 DNA follows: TGCGCCAGCAGCCAAGGCACCGGGACAGGGTCCGGAAACACCATATATTTT. Protein: CASSQGTGTGSGNTIYF.

At least ten counts were recorded for this clonotype. This chain connects TRBV5-1 to TRBJ1-1, with 8 bases matching TRBD1. J lost 6 bases, V lost 4 bases, and 5 bases had no gene match. This CDR3 region has 13 residues. Germline values: CDR1 SGHRS, CDR2 YFSETQ. The CDR3 reads CASSIDRGAEAFF. CDR3 bases: TGCGCCAGCAGCATCGACAGGGGTGCTGAAGCTTTCTTT. The variable domain in full, completed from reference TRBV5-1 and TRBJ1-1, reads KAGVTQTPRYLIKTRGQQVTLSCSPISGHRSVSWYQQTPGQGLQFLFEYFSETQRNKGNFPGRFSGRQFSNSRSEMNVSTLELGDSALYLCASSIDRGAEAFFGQGTRLTVV.

This clonotype has ten or more counts. The chain employs TRBV7-3 and TRBJ2-5; D remains ambiguous. In germline, CDR1 is SGHTA, CDR2 FQGTGA. V lost 4 bases and J lost 4, with 10 bases in between. This CDR3 has 13 residues. CDR3 bases: TGTGCCAGCAGCTCCTCACTGGGAGAGACCCAGTACTTC. It translates to CASSSSLGETQYF.

This clonotype was recorded many times. V usage is TRBV5-1 and J usage is TRBJ2-5; D remains unclear. The CDR3 loop spans 14 amino acids. The germline gives CDR1 SGHRS, CDR2 YFSETQ. Trimming stripped 4 bases from V and 1 base from J, with 11 bases between. CDR3 protein: CASSPQLLQETQYF. The CDR3 region has the DNA TGCGCCAGCAGCCCGCAATTACTCCAAGAGACCCAGTACTTC.

The sample holds many counts of this clonotype. In DNA form, the CDR3 reads TGCAGTGCTCCTTACCAGCTCTCCTACAATGAGCAGTTCTTC. Translated: CSAPYQLSYNEQFF. The chain combines TRBV20-1 with TRBJ2-1, with unresolved D. Germline CDR1 and CDR2: DFQATT and SNEGSKA (reference sequence). The V end was cut by 5 bases, the J end by 0 bases, with 11 bases between. CDR3 length: 14 amino acids.

This clonotype was detected many times. The gene calls are TRBV7-2 and TRBJ1-1; tentatively, D is TRBD1 (6 bases). Looked up from germline, CDR1 is SGHTA and CDR2 is FQGNSA. V lost 5 bases and J 10 bases, leaving 14 bases between the germline ends. CDR3 size: 12 residues. This CDR3 is CASSGTGSGAFF. The CDR3 region has the DNA TGTGCCAGCAGCGGAACAGGGAGTGGAGCTTTCTTT.

The sample holds many counts of this clonotype. CDR3 sequence reads: CASSQDEEGLYGYTF. DNA for the CDR3: TGCGCCAGCAGCCAAGATGAGGAGGGACTTTATGGCTACACCTTC. The rearrangement joins TRBV4-3 to TRBJ1-2; D possibly corresponds to TRBD1 (5 bases). The V gene lost 0 bases and the J gene lost 5 bases, with 13 bases spanning the gap. The CDR3 runs 15 residues. Germline CDR1 is LGHNA and CDR2 is YSLEER.

This clonotype was found many times. V is TRBV24-1 and J is TRBJ2-5, with 7 bases aligning to TRBD1. Germline-derived CDR1 and CDR2 are KGHDR and SFDVKD. With V trimmed by 10 bases and J by 4 bases, 8 bases remained unmatched. The CDR3 loop spans 13 amino acids. Here the CDR3 DNA reads TGTGCCACTTCCCGGGACAGTAGAGAGACCCAGTACTTC. Amino acid sequence: CATSRDSRETQYF.

This chain links TRBV18 with TRBJ2-2; the D gene is possibly TRBD1 (5 bases). Per the germline V gene, CDR1 is KGHSH and CDR2 is LQKENI. Trimming removed 3 bases from V and 1 base from J, with 9 bases in between. The CDR3 totals 15 residues. The CDR3: CASSPRGQNTGELFF. CDR3 bases: TGTGCCAGCTCACCCCGCGGACAGAACACCGGGGAGCTGTTTTTT.

This clonotype was counted a few times. With a much larger clone just one base away, this may be a read error. The chain links TRBV7-3 to TRBJ1-1; D remains unclear. This CDR3 comprises 13 residues. The germline V gene encodes CDR1 SGHTA and CDR2 FQGTGA. V lost 3 bases and J 1 base, leaving 6 bases between the germline ends. The CDR3 reads CASSLHRNTEAFF. The DNA for the CDR3 is TGTGCCAGCAGCTTGCACAGGAACACTGAAGCTTTCTTT.

This clonotype was recorded at least ten times. The CDR3 DNA is TGTGCCAGCAGCCGAGGGGACACCTACGAGCAGTACTTC. It is translated as CASSRGDTYEQYF. The chain links TRBV27 to TRBJ2-7, with D tentatively TRBD1 (6 bases). The CDR3 length is 13 residues. The germline V gene encodes CDR1 MNHEY and CDR2 SMNVEV (reference sequence). Trimming pared 6 bases from V and 2 bases from J, leaving 11 bases between.

This clonotype came up many times. This chain connects TRBV28 to TRBJ2-4, with D maybe TRBD2 (6 bases). The CDR3 has 18 amino acids. Looked up from germline, CDR1 is MDHEN and CDR2 is SYDVKM. Trimming removed 3 bases at V and 0 bases at J, with 18 bases between. The CDR3 nucleotides are TGTGCCAGCAGTTTGGAAGGCGGGATAAAATTAGCCAAAAACATTCAGTACTTC. It translates to CASSLEGGIKLAKNIQYF.

This clonotype was seen at least ten times. The chain combines TRBV4-3 with TRBJ2-1, with 8 nucleotides matching TRBD2. Per germline, CDR1 LGHNA and CDR2 YSLEER. J was trimmed by 1 base and V by 1 base; bases with no gene match: 3. The CDR3 extends over 16 amino acids. The CDR3 DNA reads as TGCGCCAGCAGCCAAGGGAGCGGGGGATCCTACAATGAGCAGTTCTTC. Translated, it gives CASSQGSGGSYNEQFF.

This clonotype has at least ten counts. This chain connects TRBV6-2 or TRBV6-3 to TRBJ2-7, with D hard to call. This CDR3 is 13 amino acids long. Trimming removed 6 bases from V and 0 bases from J, with 9 bases in between. The germline CDR1 and CDR2 sequences are MNHEY and SVGEGT. CDR3 protein: CASSLRNSYEQYF. CDR3 bases: TGTGCCAGCAGCCTGCGGAACTCCTACGAGCAGTACTTC.